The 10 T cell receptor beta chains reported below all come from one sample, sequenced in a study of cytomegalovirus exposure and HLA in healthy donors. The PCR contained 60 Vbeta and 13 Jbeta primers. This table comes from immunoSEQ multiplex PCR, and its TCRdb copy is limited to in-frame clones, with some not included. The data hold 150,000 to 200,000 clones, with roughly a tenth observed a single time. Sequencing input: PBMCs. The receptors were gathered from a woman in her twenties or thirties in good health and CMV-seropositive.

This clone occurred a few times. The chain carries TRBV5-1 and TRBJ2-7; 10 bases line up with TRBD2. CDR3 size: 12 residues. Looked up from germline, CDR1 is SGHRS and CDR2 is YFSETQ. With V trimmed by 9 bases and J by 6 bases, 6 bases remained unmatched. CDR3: CATGTSDSEQYF. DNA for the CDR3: TGCGCCACCGGGACTAGCGACAGCGAGCAGTACTTC.

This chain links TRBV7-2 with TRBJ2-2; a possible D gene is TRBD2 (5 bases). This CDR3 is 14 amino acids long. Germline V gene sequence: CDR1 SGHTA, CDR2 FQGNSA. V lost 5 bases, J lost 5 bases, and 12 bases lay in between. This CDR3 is CASSPGYLTGELFF. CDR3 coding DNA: TGTGCCAGCAGCCCGGGGTACCTTACCGGGGAGCTGTTTTTT.

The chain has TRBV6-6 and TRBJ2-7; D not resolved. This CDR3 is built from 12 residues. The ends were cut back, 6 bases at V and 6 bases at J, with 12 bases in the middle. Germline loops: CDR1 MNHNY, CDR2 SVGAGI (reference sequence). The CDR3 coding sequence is TGTGCCAGCAGCAGTAATTCCCTCGAGCAGTACTTC. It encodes CASSSNSLEQYF.

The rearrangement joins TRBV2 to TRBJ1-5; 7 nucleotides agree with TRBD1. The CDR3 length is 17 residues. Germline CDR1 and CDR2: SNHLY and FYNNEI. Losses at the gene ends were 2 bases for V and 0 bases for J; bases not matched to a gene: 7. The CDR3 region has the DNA TGTGCCAGCAGTGAATCGGGACAGTCATTTAGCAATCAGCCCCAGCATTTT. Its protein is CASSESGQSFSNQPQHF.

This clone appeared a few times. Here the CDR3 DNA reads TGCAGCGTTGTCCGGGACAGGGGAACCAAAAACATTCAGTACTTC. This codes for CSVVRDRGTKNIQYF. The genes are TRBV29-1 and TRBJ2-4, with 10 nucleotides matching TRBD1. The CDR3 consists of 15 residues. Germline CDR1 SQVTM, CDR2 ANQGSEA. Trimming cost V 4 bases and J 2 bases; bases outside gene matches: 5.

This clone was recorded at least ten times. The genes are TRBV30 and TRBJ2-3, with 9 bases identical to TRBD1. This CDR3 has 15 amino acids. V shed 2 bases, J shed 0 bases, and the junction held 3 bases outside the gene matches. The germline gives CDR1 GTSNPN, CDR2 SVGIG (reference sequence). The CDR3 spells CAWSRQGGSTDTQYF. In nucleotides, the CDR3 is TGTGCCTGGAGTCGACAGGGGGGCAGCACAGATACGCAGTATTTT. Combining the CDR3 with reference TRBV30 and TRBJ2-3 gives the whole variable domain SQTIHQWPATLVQPVGSPLSLECTVEGTSNPNLYWYRQAAGRGLQLLFYSVGIGQISSEVPQNLSASRPQDRQFILSSKKLLLSDSGFYLCAWSRQGGSTDTQYFGPGTRLTVL.

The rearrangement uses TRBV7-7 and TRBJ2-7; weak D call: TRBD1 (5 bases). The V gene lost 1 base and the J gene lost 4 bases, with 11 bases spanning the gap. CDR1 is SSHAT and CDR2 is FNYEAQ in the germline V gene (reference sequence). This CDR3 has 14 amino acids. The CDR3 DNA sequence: TGTGCCAGCAGCTTAGGCCAGGGAATATACGAGCAGTACTTC. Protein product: CASSLGQGIYEQYF.

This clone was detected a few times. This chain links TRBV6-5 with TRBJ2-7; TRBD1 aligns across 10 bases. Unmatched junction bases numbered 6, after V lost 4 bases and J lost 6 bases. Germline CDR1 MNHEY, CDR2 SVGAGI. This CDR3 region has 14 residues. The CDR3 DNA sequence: TGTGCCAGCAGTTCGGGGACAGGGGAGGGCGAGCAGTACTTC. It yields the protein CASSSGTGEGEQYF.

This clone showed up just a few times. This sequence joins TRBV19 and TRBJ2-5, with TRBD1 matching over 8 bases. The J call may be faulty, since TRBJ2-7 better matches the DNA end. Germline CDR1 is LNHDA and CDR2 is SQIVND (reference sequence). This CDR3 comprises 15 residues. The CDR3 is CASSVMGQVYYEQYF. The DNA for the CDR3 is TGTGCCAGTAGTGTTATGGGACAGGTTTACTACGAGCAGTACTTC.

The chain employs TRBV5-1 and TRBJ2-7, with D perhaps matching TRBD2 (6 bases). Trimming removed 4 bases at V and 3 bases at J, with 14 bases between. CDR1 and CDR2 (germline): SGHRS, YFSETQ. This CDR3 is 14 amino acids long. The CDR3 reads CASSPGGPNYEQYF. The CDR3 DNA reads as TGCGCCAGCAGCCCCGGGGGACCAAACTACGAGCAGTACTTC.